One and the same sample provided the 4 T cell receptor beta chains below, sequenced in a study of T cells in localized non-small cell lung cancer. Libraries were prepared by immunoSEQ multiplex PCR; TCRdb keeps only in-frame clonotypes and omits some of them. The sample includes 75,000 to 90,000 clones, almost 85% of them seen just once. The sequencing used peripheral blood, collected before any cancer treatment. The receptors come from a man aged 40 to 70 with stage I lung adenocarcinoma.

The gene calls are TRBV19 and TRBJ1-4, with TRBD1 as a possible D gene (6 bases). Trimming took off 5 bases at V and 2 bases at J, with 12 bases between the two ends. From germline, CDR1 is LNHDA and CDR2 SQIVND (reference sequence). This CDR3 comprises 15 residues. CDR3 region: CASSSNRATNEKLFF. In DNA form, the CDR3 reads TGTGCCAGTAGTTCGAACAGGGCCACTAATGAAAAACTGTTTTTT.

This clone ranks as medium-sized. The CDR3 protein is CASSFQGSGGSYEQYF. The CDR3 nucleotides read TGTGCCAGCAGCTTTCAGGGCTCCGGGGGATCCTACGAGCAGTACTTC. The chain joins TRBV7-2 to TRBJ2-7, with D perhaps TRBD2 (6 bases). This CDR3 spans 16 amino acids. Trimming shortened V by 3 bases and J by 1 base, and 16 bases separated the two germline ends. The germline CDR1 and CDR2 sequences are SGHTA and FQGNSA.

This chain joins TRBV10-3 and TRBJ2-5; unclear D gene. The V end was cut by 0 bases, the J end by 2 bases, with 7 bases between. The CDR3 extends over 14 amino acids. CDR1 is ENHRY, CDR2 SYGVKD, per germline. The CDR3 nucleotides are TGTGCCATCAGTGAGTCAGCACAGCAAGAGACCCAGTACTTC. Translation: CAISESAQQETQYF.

The J gene is TRBJ2-5, the V gene TRBV7-9; perhaps TRBD2 as D (5 bases). Germline assignment: CDR1 SEHNR and CDR2 FQNEAQ (reference sequence). Trimming took 3 bases from V and 7 from J, leaving 12 bases between them. CDR3 size: 13 residues. CDR3 nucleotide sequence: TGTGCCAGCAGCTTTAGCGATATGGTGACCCAGTACTTC. This codes for CASSFSDMVTQYF.